This T cell receptor beta chain appears in the sequencing data of a study of T cell repertoires in cytomegalovirus infection. TCRdb analysed the reads with MiXCR anew, one entry per CDR3 protein. The sample yields roughly 280,000 distinct CDR3 sequences, 22% seen once. The CDR3 has 12 residues. The germline CDR1 and CDR2 sequences are MDHEN and SYDVKM. Trimming took 9 bases from V and 0 from J, leaving 8 bases between them. Concerning this clonotype itself: Its antigen is unidentified.

The V gene is TRBV28, the J gene TRBJ1-1; D gene unclear. This clonotype originated in a human donor in good health (CMV status not recorded). Some clones in this sample may be carry-over from other donors' samples. The material was cultured PBMCs, obtained from culture after CMV antigen stimulation. In nucleotides, the CDR3 is TGTGCCAGTTGGACTGTGAACACTGAAGCTTTCTTT. This codes for CASWTVNTEAFF.